The TCR beta chain under discussion was sequenced for a study of shared clonotypes between healthy human individuals. Template for every sorted-subset replicate PCR totaled 200 to 250 ng DNA, approximately 30,000 T cell genomes. Clones were read by immunoSEQ multiplex PCR, and TCRdb kept only the in-frame ones, dropping some. This table holds approximately 400,000 clones, roughly 96% found once. The receptor was derived from a man aged 25-45 years in good health. The sequenced sample was memory CD8+ T cells sorted from blood. Sample subset: CD45RO+ cells pooled with CCR7-negative TemRA cells.

The CDR3 sequence: CASSQEPTSGLQETQYF. CDR3 DNA sequence: TGCGCCAGCAGCCAAGAACCCACTAGCGGCCTACAAGAGACCCAGTACTTC. The chain joins TRBV4-1 to TRBJ2-5, with 8 bases aligning to TRBD2. V shed 0 bases, J shed 2 bases, and the junction held 8 bases outside the gene matches. There are 17 residues in the CDR3. Germline loops: CDR1 MGHRA, CDR2 YSYEKL.